This T cell receptor (beta chain) was captured by sequencing in a study of blood T cell repertoires in COVID-19. Method: immunoSEQ multiplex PCR; TCRdb's copy keeps in-frame clones and lacks some. The sample yields roughly 41,000 clones, about 82% seen once. This CDR3 comprises 15 residues. Deletions cut 6 bases from V and 2 bases from J, with 14 bases between. Germline V gene lookup returns CDR1 MNHEY and CDR2 SVGAGI. The clonotype was recovered from a middle-aged man with active COVID-19. Sequencing used peripheral blood. V and J are TRBV6-5 and TRBJ1-5; D ambiguous. The CDR3 nucleotides are TGTGCCAGCAGCCCATATGACGGGGGCAATCAGCCCCAGCATTTT. This codes for CASSPYDGGNQPQHF.